The entry below describes one T cell receptor beta chain. This sample is part of a study of blood T cell repertoires in COVID-19. Enrolled through a virtual design, the participants were between roughly 18 and 100 years of age and came from 24 US areas. Which cohort a participant joined came from the clinical history participants gave. In the original processing: Reference gene primer amplification gave estimated nucleated cell counts. Repertoires were generated with immunoSEQ multiplex PCR, while TCRdb's copy carries only in-frame clones and drops some. That table furnishes V, J and clone size, whereas the DNA furnished D and trimming. The sample carries under 300,000 clones, around nine tenths recorded once. Germline V gene sequence: CDR1 MNHEY, CDR2 SMNVEV (reference sequence). The CDR3 covers 13 residues. Deletions cut 4 bases from V and 3 bases from J, with 9 bases between.

The source material was PBMCs or T cells enriched from blood (not recorded which). The source is a woman aged 45-65 years who had recovered from COVID-19. V and J are TRBV27 and TRBJ2-5; D perhaps matches TRBD1 (5 bases). The CDR3 loop reads CASSYAGKETQYF. Written as DNA, the CDR3 is TGTGCCAGCAGTTACGCAGGGAAAGAGACCCAGTACTTC.